Presented here are 21 T cell receptor beta chains from one specimen sequenced in a study of glioma-infiltrating T cells. The iRepertoire nested amplicon-rescue multiplex PCR amplified TCR alpha and beta CDR3s from RNA. Using its own MiXCR run on the multiplex PCR reads, TCRdb lists one record per CDR3 protein. Counted here are under 150,000 distinct CDR3 sequences, approximately 24% occurring once; the ten biggest clones make up approximately 26%. The sequencing sample was made of glioma tissue, nonneoplastic brain tissue, or PBMCs (not recorded which). Receptor source: a human donor with low-grade glioma or glioblastoma, undergoing nonglioma brain surgery, or in good health (not recorded which).

There are a few counts of this clonotype. The chain links TRBV2 to TRBJ1-2; no reliable D call. The CDR3 has 12 residues. V was shortened by 7 bases and J by 2 bases, with 8 bases between the two germline ends. Per germline, CDR1 SNHLY and CDR2 FYNNEI. Here the CDR3 DNA reads TGTGCCAGCATCAGATGGAACTATGGCTACACCTTC. It is translated as CASIRWNYGYTF.

This sequence joins TRBV10-2 and TRBJ1-6, with no clear D. The V and J ends lost 3 bases and 7 bases respectively, with 7 bases between them. The CDR3 consists of 13 residues. From germline, CDR1 is WSHSY and CDR2 SAAADI. The CDR3 DNA reads TGCGCCAGCAGTGACGAGAGGAATTCACCCCTCCACTTT. Translating it yields CASSDERNSPLHF.

In this sample, this clonotype turned up once. The V and J genes are TRBV10-3 and TRBJ2-7; possibly TRBD2 for D (6 bases). V was shortened by 10 bases and J by 0 bases, with 19 bases between the two germline ends. The CDR3 is 15 amino acids. In germline, CDR1 is ENHRY, CDR2 SYGVKD. CDR3 in DNA: TGTGCCAGCTCACCATCGCGGGGAAGCTCCTACGAGCAGTACGTC. This translates into CASSPSRGSSYEQYV.

The CDR3 protein is CASSLSSSGEQYV. CDR3 DNA: TGTGCCAGCAGTCTTTCGTCCAGCGGAGAGCAGTACGTC. The chain links TRBV28 to TRBJ2-7, with a possible D match to TRBD2 (5 bases). CDR3 length equals 13 residues. The germline V gene encodes CDR1 MDHEN and CDR2 SYDVKM. The V gene lost 5 bases and the J gene lost 7 bases, with 15 bases spanning the gap.

In this sample, this clonotype turned up many times. The chain is built from TRBV12-3 or TRBV12-4 and TRBJ2-1; D might be TRBD1 or TRBD2, each matching 5 bases. CDR3 length: 14 amino acids. The germline V and J ends were trimmed by 7 bases and 2 bases, with 12 bases remaining between them. This CDR3 is CASTLGVPYNEQFF. The CDR3 bases are TGTGCCAGCACCTTGGGGGTCCCCTACAATGAGCAGTTCTTC.

Of note for this clonotype: At one end, the junction sequence differs from germline, possibly due to a read error. V usage is TRBV6-2 or TRBV6-3 and J usage is TRBJ2-7, with 7 bases matching TRBD1. The germline V gene has CDR1 MNHEY and CDR2 SVGEGT. The CDR3 is 14 residues long. DNA for the CDR3: TGTGCCAGCAGTAGCCAGACAGGGACCTACGAGCAGTCCTTC. It encodes CASSSQTGTYEQSF.

In its sample, this clonotype was seen many times. This chain uses TRBV27 with TRBJ2-5; D gene unclear. The length of the CDR3 is 12 residues. The V and J ends lost 7 bases and 3 bases respectively, with 9 bases between them. The germline V gene encodes CDR1 MNHEY and CDR2 SMNVEV (reference sequence). The chain's CDR3 is CASTTAKETQYF. CDR3 in DNA: TGTGCCAGCACCACAGCGAAAGAGACCCAGTACTTC.

The DNA of the CDR3 is TGTGCCAGCAGCCGCGGGGGTGCAACTAATGAAAAACTGTTTTTT. Its protein product is CASSRGGATNEKLFF. The chain combines TRBV6-1 with TRBJ1-4, with D perhaps matching TRBD1 (5 bases). Germline V CDR1 and CDR2: MNHNS, SASEGT. The CDR3 consists of 15 residues. Trimming cost V 6 bases and J 0 bases, with 11 bases left between them.

The rearrangement uses TRBV6-1 and TRBJ1-3; 9 positions match TRBD1. The CDR3 loop spans 16 amino acids. Trimming cost V 5 bases and J 4 bases; bases outside gene matches: 9. Germline CDR1 MNHNS, CDR2 SASEGT. The DNA of the CDR3 is TGTGCCAGCAGTTTTACGCCAGGGACAGGGGGAAACACCATATATTTT. This translates into CASSFTPGTGGNTIYF.

This clonotype was observed at least ten times. The chain is built from TRBV2 and TRBJ2-3, with D uncertain. The CDR3 runs 11 residues. Germline-derived CDR1 and CDR2 are SNHLY and FYNNEI. V was cut by 6 bases and J by 1 base, with 2 bases left in between. CDR3 in amino acids: CASRGTDTQYF. The CDR3 DNA is TGTGCCAGCAGAGGCACAGATACGCAGTATTTT.

This clonotype appeared many times. The chain carries TRBV7-9 and TRBJ2-4; D remains unclear. The V gene lost 4 bases and the J gene lost 8 bases, with 9 bases spanning the gap. The germline V gene encodes CDR1 SEHNR and CDR2 FQNEAQ (reference sequence). The CDR3 spans 12 residues. Here the CDR3 reads CASSSSTDIQYF. The CDR3 DNA reads as TGTGCCAGCAGCTCCTCAACGGACATTCAGTACTTC.

To note about this clonotype: The junction departs from germline at one end; a sequencing error may be responsible. The chain combines TRBV6-1 with TRBJ2-5, with D unclear. The CDR3 is 14 amino acids. CDR1 is MNHNS, CDR2 SASEGT, per germline. The DNA of the CDR3 is TGTGCCATCAGTGAGTCGGGTGCGGAAAAGACCCAGTACTTC. This encodes CAISESGAEKTQYF.

This rearrangement joins TRBV7-9 to TRBJ2-5; D call uncertain. The CDR3 has 14 residues. With 3 bases removed from V and 2 bases from J, the gap between germline ends came to 10 bases. Per germline, CDR1 SEHNR and CDR2 FQNEAQ (reference sequence). CDR3 bases: TGTGCCAGCAGCTTCCCGCTGGGACAAGAGACCCAGTACTTC. Translating it yields CASSFPLGQETQYF.

Points on this clonotype: A clone one base away is much larger, so this may be a read error. J is TRBJ1-5 and V is TRBV4-2; D gene unclear. Germline values: CDR1 LGHNA, CDR2 YNFKEQ. This CDR3 is 15 amino acids long. The CDR3 sequence is CAGSQDIYSNQPQHF. CDR3 in DNA: TGTGCCGGCAGCCAAGACATCTATAGCAATCAGCCCCAGCATTTT.

This clonotype was counted between two and nine times. This chain joins TRBV20-1 and TRBJ1-3; maybe TRBD1 (5 bases). CDR1 is DFQATT and CDR2 is SNEGSKA in the germline V gene (reference sequence). The CDR3 has 16 amino acids. The ends were cut back, 3 bases at V and 1 base at J, with 16 bases in the middle. The CDR3 region has the DNA TGCAGTGCTAGGATGGGGACCTGGGGTTCTGGAAACACCATATATTTT. Its protein product is CSARMGTWGSGNTIYF.

This clonotype was picked up a small number of times. This chain joins TRBV20-1 and TRBJ1-4; D unclear. Trimming left V 7 bases short and J 5 bases short, with 8 bases between. Looked up from germline, CDR1 is DFQATT and CDR2 is SNEGSKA (reference sequence). CDR3 size: 11 residues. This CDR3 is CSGQDNEKLFF. The DNA of the CDR3 is TGCAGTGGCCAGGACAATGAAAAACTGTTTTTT.

Worth noting for this clonotype: At one end the junction does not follow the germline gene, possibly because of a read error. The genes are TRBV7-9 and TRBJ1-3, with a possible D match to TRBD1 (6 bases). Germline CDR1 reads SEHNR; CDR2 reads FQNEAQ (reference sequence). The CDR3 is 16 residues long. For the CDR3, the DNA is TGCGCCAGCAGCTTACTGACAGGCGGACCTGGAAACACCATATATTTT. Translation gives CASSLLTGGPGNTIYF.

This chain links TRBV6-1 with TRBJ2-2; D is tentatively TRBD1 or TRBD2 (6 bases each). The CDR3 loop spans 16 amino acids. The germline gives CDR1 MNHNS, CDR2 SASEGT. Trimming stripped 11 bases from V and 2 bases from J, with 21 bases between. The DNA of the CDR3 is TGTGCCGGGGGGCGGGCTAGAACTAAAAACACCGGGGAGCTGTTTTTT. Translation gives CAGGRARTKNTGELFF.

This clonotype has a handful of counts. The chain couples TRBV6-6 to TRBJ1-3; 7 positions agree with TRBD1. This CDR3 has 15 residues. The ends lost 2 bases at V and 0 bases at J; junction bases unmatched: 1. The V gene's germline CDR1 is MNHNY and CDR2 SVGAGI (reference sequence). CDR3 bases: TGTGCCAGCAGTTACGGGGACAGCTCTGGAAACACCATATATTTT. This gives the protein CASSYGDSSGNTIYF.

V and J are TRBV6-1 and TRBJ2-7; 8 nucleotides agree with TRBD1. The CDR3 is 16 amino acids. The V gene's germline CDR1 is MNHNS and CDR2 SASEGT. DNA for the CDR3: TGTGCCAACAGTGAAGGACAGGGACCCGGGGGTAACGAGCAGTACGTC. It is translated as CANSEGQGPGGNEQYV.

This clonotype showed up just a few times. The CDR3 DNA is TGTGCCAGCAGCTTGGGGTCGCTAGCGGGGGTCACAGATACGCAGTATTTT. This encodes CASSLGSLAGVTDTQYF. The genes are TRBV7-9 and TRBJ2-3, with 10 bases matching TRBD2. CDR1 and CDR2 from the germline V gene are SEHNR and FQNEAQ (reference sequence). Losses at the gene ends were 3 bases for V and 2 bases for J; bases not matched to a gene: 8. The CDR3 covers 17 residues. The variable domain in full, with the rest retrieved from reference TRBV7-9 and TRBJ2-3, is DTGVSQNPRHKITKRGQNVTFRCDPISEHNRLYWYRQTLGQGPEFLTYFQNEAQLEKSRLLSDRFSAERPKGSFSTLEIQRTEQGDSAMYLCASSLGSLAGVTDTQYFGPGTRLTVL.